This T cell receptor beta chain was recorded in a study of cytomegalovirus exposure and HLA in healthy donors. General study results and limits: Looking again later, the authors saw that most CMV-associated TCR beta chains seemed HLA-restricted. Analysis was carried out at a later point, and it linked a missense DCLRE1C variant to TCR beta V- and J-gene trimming.

All donors participated as healthy donors of bone marrow. The study sampled nominally healthy donors, though unrecorded immune exposures were likely. A multiplex PCR was run with 60 Vbeta primers and 13 Jbeta primers. This table comes from immunoSEQ multiplex PCR, and its TCRdb copy is limited to in-frame clones, with some not included. The sample has about 140,000 clones; about 80% are singletons. Germline CDR1 and CDR2: MDHEN and SYDVKM. This CDR3 contains 14 residues. Trimming removed 3 bases from V and 4 bases from J, with 12 bases in between. Concerning this clone: Its target is not known.

The chain combines TRBV28 with TRBJ1-1, with D possibly matching TRBD1 (5 bases). Sequenced sample: PBMCs. This TCR came from a man aged 35 to 55 in good health and CMV-seronegative. In nucleotides, the CDR3 is TGTGCCAGCAGTTTCGGGGGGGGTTTCACTGAAGCTTTCTTT. Its translation: CASSFGGGFTEAFF.